This entry concerns a single TCR beta chain. Profiling relied on immunoSEQ multiplex PCR, and the TCRdb table lists in-frame clones only, not all of them. The sample includes tens of thousands of clones, approximately 90% of them seen just once. V lost 0 bases and J lost 6, with 13 bases in between. This CDR3 has 15 residues. The data belong to a study of PD-1 blockade in classical Hodgkin lymphoma. Time point reported: cycle 4 day 1 (C4D1), after more than five weeks of nivolumab. Every one of the patients relapsed after autologous stem cell transplantation (brentuximab vedotin exposure was variable).

The V gene is TRBV23-1, the J gene TRBJ2-3; D is uncertain. TRBV23-1 is designated an ORF whose function remains uncertain. The starting material was peripheral blood mononuclear cells (PBMCs), obtained before the fourth cycle of nivolumab. This sequence was found in a human donor with classical Hodgkin lymphoma. The CDR3 sequence: CASSQSSPPGDTQYF. CDR3 in DNA: TGCGCCAGCAGTCAATCCAGTCCACCCGGGGATACGCAGTATTTT.